This T cell receptor (beta chain) stems from a study of T cell repertoires in ileal Crohn's disease. Across the whole study: At surgery, roughly 35% of patients smoked, with median disease duration 7.9 years. MI samples are biopsies from the surgical specimen's proximal margin.

Here immunoSEQ multiplex PCR was the method, and the copy in TCRdb shows in-frame clones only, minus some. The sample lists 3,000 or so clones, 69% occurring once. The CDR3 is made up of 17 amino acids. The ends lost 5 bases at V and 1 base at J; junction bases unmatched: 12. Germline V lookup: CDR1 SGHRS, CDR2 YFSETQ. Whole-study findings and limits: Endoscopic recurrence occurred in every patient whose clonality exceeded 26.8%.

With respect to this clone: Its cognate antigen is unknown.

Time point here: proximal margin of the surgical specimen (macroscopically non-inflamed). The rearrangement uses TRBV5-1 and TRBJ2-5, with 9 bases aligning to TRBD1. This clonotype originated in an adult with Crohn's disease. Specimen: ileal tissue. The CDR3 DNA reads as TGCGCCAGCAGATCTGGGGGGACAGGGACAGGCCAAGAGACCCAGTACTTC. It translates to CASRSGGTGTGQETQYF.